This T cell receptor (beta chain) was observed in a study of blood T cell repertoires in COVID-19 (dated by TCRdb to 2020 to 2022). The study in broad terms: Samples from collaborators originated in the United States, Italy and Spain and spanned both the acute and convalescent phases of COVID-19. A freely available public database, intended as a resource for researchers studying the immune response to SARS-CoV-2, is where the repertoires were released. Subjects who had been exposed to COVID-19, were actively infected with it, or had recovered from it provided the deeply sampled blood TCRbeta repertoires that made up the dataset. The prospective study material was composed of cDNA or gDNA derived from T cells, B-cell-depleted T cells, or PBMCs. Nearly every sample came with metadata listing a de-identified subject ID, COVID-19 status, age in years and sex. HLA class I and class II types, where available, came from metadata supplied by the sample provider rather than from assay-based typing. The samples were drawn from the first 160 participants of the ongoing ImmuneRACE study and from 1,254 subjects provided by 6 global collaborators.

Taken from the germline V gene, the CDR1 and CDR2 loops are SGHVS and FNYEAQ. The CDR3 measures 19 amino acids from cysteine to phenylalanine. Kept here is only the CDR3 DNA, which spans 57 bases and is read in frame from base 1. Unmatched junction bases come to 7, with V trimmed by 3 bases and J by 0 bases. TCRbeta CDR3 regions were amplified from genomic DNA by means of the immunoSEQ Assay, a bias-controlled multiplex PCR. The authors processed their data as follows. Within the assay, amplification of reference gene primers was used to estimate how many nucleated cells each sample contained. Sequence reads were collapsed and filtered to measure the absolute abundance of every unique TCRbeta CDR3 rearrangement. For each sample, productive Simpson clonality was calculated as the square root of Simpson's diversity index over productive rearrangements. Drawn from immuneACCESS, this table holds only the in-frame rearrangements with V and J called that TCRdb kept. Clones are partly lost; checked studies trace under half to an unresolved V gene and leave the rest unexplained. V and J calls and clone size follow that table, whereas D and trimming were derived from the DNA. Counted in this sample were around 300,000 clones; around 89% of them appeared once. The top ten constitute under 2% of the sample.

As to this clone: It has no known antigen specificity. Base qualities are missing; no much larger clone stands one base away.

One collaborating source in Seattle enrolled patients during active infection and followed them longitudinally through the course of disease. Collaborating institutions collected whole blood in K2EDTA tubes following their own protocols. For TCRbeta analysis, collaborators shipped samples as frozen whole blood, isolated PBMCs, or DNA extracted from either of those sample types. Overall study results and their limits: How much clinical and demographic metadata was included differed by source and by participant, and the metadata was provided uncurated.

The sequenced sample was peripheral blood. Recombination linked TRBV7-6 to TRBJ2-1, with 14 bases in between that match TRBD2. The source of this sequence is a woman between 25 and 40 years old with COVID-19, enrolled during active disease. The CDR3 region has the sequence CASSFIGLAGGNSYNEQFF. The base sequence is TGTGCCAGCAGCTTCATCGGACTAGCGGGGGGAAACTCCTACAATGAGCAGTTCTTC.